The entry below describes one T cell receptor beta chain. Its cognate antigen is unknown. Repertoires were sampled repeatedly during chemoradiotherapy. These data come from a study of chemoradiotherapy in HPV16-positive cancers. Overall study: Functional T-cell assays on two HPV16-positive patients' cells defined candidate HPV-specific clones and common TCR motifs. General study findings and limits: Candidate HPV-specific clones and E7-related TCR motifs grew in tumor during treatment. The functional HPV-specific definition rests on just a couple of HPV16-positive patients.

Profiling relied on immunoSEQ multiplex PCR, and the TCRdb table lists in-frame clones only, not all of them. Of approximately 8,500 clones detected, 55% to 80% appear once; the ten largest clones hold approximately 31%. CDR1 is SNHLY and CDR2 is FYNNEI in the germline V gene. The CDR3 contains 15 residues. The junction had 2 bases not matched to a gene; V was cut back by 6 bases and J by 0 bases. The gene calls are TRBV2 and TRBJ2-2, with 9 nucleotides matching TRBD1. This specimen was acquired from a patient who underwent chemoradiotherapy. This receptor was obtained from a human donor with HPV-associated anogenital cancer. CDR3 coding DNA: TGTGCCAGCAGAGGACAGGGGCCGAACACCGGGGAGCTGTTTTTT. Protein: CASRGQGPNTGELFF.